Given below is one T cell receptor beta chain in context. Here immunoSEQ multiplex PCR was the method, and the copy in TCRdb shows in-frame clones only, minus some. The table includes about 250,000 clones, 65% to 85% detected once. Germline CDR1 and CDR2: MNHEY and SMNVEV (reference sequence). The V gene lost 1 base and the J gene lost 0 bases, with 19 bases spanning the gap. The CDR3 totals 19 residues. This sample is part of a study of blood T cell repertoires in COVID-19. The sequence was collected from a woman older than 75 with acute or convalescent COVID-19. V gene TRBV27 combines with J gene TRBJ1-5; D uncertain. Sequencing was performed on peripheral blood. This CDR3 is CASSLYSSRGWSSNQPQHF. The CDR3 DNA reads TGTGCCAGCAGTTTATATTCGTCGCGGGGATGGAGTAGCAATCAGCCCCAGCATTTT.